The 8 T cell receptor beta chains given below trace back to one sample, sequenced in a study of PD-1 blockade in classical Hodgkin lymphoma (dated by TCRdb to the early 2020s). In light of the paper, this sample's time point label describes: cycle 1 day 1 (C1D1), immediately before nivolumab initiation. All trial patients had relapsed after autologous stem cell transplantation, with cohorts A, B and C differing in prior brentuximab vedotin exposure. The library was generated by the immunoSEQ multiplex PCR assay. Imported from immuneACCESS, the table was reduced by TCRdb to in-frame sequences with V and J called. These copies leave out some clones; in studies compared against another copy, an unresolved V gene accounts for under half, and the cause of the remainder is not known. The sample table records 40,000 to 50,000 clones; roughly 70% of these occur just once. The ten largest clones take up about 20% of the sample.

Sequenced here: peripheral blood mononuclear cells (PBMCs), sampled at baseline. The receptors shown here come from a human donor with classical Hodgkin lymphoma.

The chain employs TRBV6-6 and TRBJ2-7, with 8 bases matching TRBD1. Losses at the gene ends were 2 bases for V and 2 bases for J; bases not matched to a gene: 5. There are 15 residues in the CDR3. In germline, CDR1 is MNHNY, CDR2 SVGAGI (reference sequence). CDR3 amino acids: CASSYVGQGAYEQYF. DNA of the CDR3: TGTGCCAGCAGTTACGTAGGACAGGGAGCCTACGAGCAGTACTTC.

This chain uses TRBV7-9 with TRBJ1-4, with D possibly matching TRBD1 (5 bases). The V end lost 3 bases, the J end lost 0 bases, and 8 bases lay between the germline ends. The CDR3 is made up of 15 amino acids. Germline V lookup: CDR1 SEHNR, CDR2 FQNEAQ (reference sequence). CDR3 protein: CASSFRAATNEKLFF. In DNA form, the CDR3 reads TGTGCCAGCAGCTTCAGGGCCGCAACTAATGAAAAACTGTTTTTT.

This clone has just a few counts. This sequence joins TRBV7-6 and TRBJ2-6; D is unresolved. Germline CDR1 and CDR2: SGHVS and FNYEAQ. V gave up 3 bases and J gave up 0 bases, with 6 bases separating them. The CDR3 is 15 amino acids. The CDR3 sequence is CASSFFPSGANVLTF. The CDR3 DNA reads TGTGCCAGCAGCTTTTTCCCCTCTGGGGCCAACGTCCTGACTTTC.

The chain links TRBV2 to TRBJ2-5, with D possibly being TRBD2 (5 bases). Looked up from germline, CDR1 is SNHLY and CDR2 is FYNNEI. Trimming shortened V by 5 bases and J by 5 bases, and 12 bases separated the two germline ends. The CDR3 spans 13 residues. The CDR3, as DNA: TGTGCCAGCAGTTTAGGATGGAGGGAGACCCAGTACTTC. It specifies CASSLGWRETQYF. Full variable domain (remainder filled in from reference TRBV2 and TRBJ2-5): EPEVTQTPSHQVTQMGQEVILRCVPISNHLYFYWYRQILGQKVEFLVSFYNNEISEKSEIFDDQFSVERPDGSNFTLKIRSTKLEDSAMYFCASSLGWRETQYFGPGTRLLVL.

Here the CDR3 DNA reads TGTGCCAGCACTACCACAGGGTTCTATGGCTACACCTTC. It translates to CASTTTGFYGYTF. The chain recombines TRBV6-1 with TRBJ1-2; a weak D match, TRBD1 (6 bases). With 7 bases removed from V and 4 bases from J, the gap between germline ends came to 13 bases. CDR3 length: 13 residues. The germline V gene has CDR1 MNHNS and CDR2 SASEGT.

The chain joins TRBV7-9 to TRBJ2-2; tentatively, D is TRBD2 (5 bases). Germline V gene lookup returns CDR1 SEHNR and CDR2 FQNEAQ (reference sequence). V gave up 2 bases and J gave up 4 bases, with 11 bases separating them. The CDR3 totals 15 residues. CDR3 DNA: TGTGCCAGCAGCTTAATCCTTGGGAGCACCGGGGAGCTGTTTTTT. Its protein is CASSLILGSTGELFF.

The V call is TRBV6-1, the J call TRBJ1-2; 7 bases map to TRBD1. Per the germline V gene, CDR1 is MNHNS and CDR2 is SASEGT. The CDR3 has 11 residues. V was pared by 6 bases and J by 8 bases, with 3 bases of the junction left unmatched. CDR3 in amino acids: CASRGTDGYTF. For the CDR3, the DNA is TGTGCCAGCAGAGGGACAGACGGCTACACCTTC.

This chain links TRBV7-6 with TRBJ2-7, with D maybe TRBD2 (6 bases). Trimming removed 5 bases at V and 0 bases at J, with 14 bases between. Germline CDR1 reads SGHVS; CDR2 reads FNYEAQ. This CDR3 comprises 15 residues. The CDR3 nucleotides are TGTGCCAGCAGCAGAGGTAGCGGCAGCTCCTACGAGCAGTACTTC. Its translation: CASSRGSGSSYEQYF.